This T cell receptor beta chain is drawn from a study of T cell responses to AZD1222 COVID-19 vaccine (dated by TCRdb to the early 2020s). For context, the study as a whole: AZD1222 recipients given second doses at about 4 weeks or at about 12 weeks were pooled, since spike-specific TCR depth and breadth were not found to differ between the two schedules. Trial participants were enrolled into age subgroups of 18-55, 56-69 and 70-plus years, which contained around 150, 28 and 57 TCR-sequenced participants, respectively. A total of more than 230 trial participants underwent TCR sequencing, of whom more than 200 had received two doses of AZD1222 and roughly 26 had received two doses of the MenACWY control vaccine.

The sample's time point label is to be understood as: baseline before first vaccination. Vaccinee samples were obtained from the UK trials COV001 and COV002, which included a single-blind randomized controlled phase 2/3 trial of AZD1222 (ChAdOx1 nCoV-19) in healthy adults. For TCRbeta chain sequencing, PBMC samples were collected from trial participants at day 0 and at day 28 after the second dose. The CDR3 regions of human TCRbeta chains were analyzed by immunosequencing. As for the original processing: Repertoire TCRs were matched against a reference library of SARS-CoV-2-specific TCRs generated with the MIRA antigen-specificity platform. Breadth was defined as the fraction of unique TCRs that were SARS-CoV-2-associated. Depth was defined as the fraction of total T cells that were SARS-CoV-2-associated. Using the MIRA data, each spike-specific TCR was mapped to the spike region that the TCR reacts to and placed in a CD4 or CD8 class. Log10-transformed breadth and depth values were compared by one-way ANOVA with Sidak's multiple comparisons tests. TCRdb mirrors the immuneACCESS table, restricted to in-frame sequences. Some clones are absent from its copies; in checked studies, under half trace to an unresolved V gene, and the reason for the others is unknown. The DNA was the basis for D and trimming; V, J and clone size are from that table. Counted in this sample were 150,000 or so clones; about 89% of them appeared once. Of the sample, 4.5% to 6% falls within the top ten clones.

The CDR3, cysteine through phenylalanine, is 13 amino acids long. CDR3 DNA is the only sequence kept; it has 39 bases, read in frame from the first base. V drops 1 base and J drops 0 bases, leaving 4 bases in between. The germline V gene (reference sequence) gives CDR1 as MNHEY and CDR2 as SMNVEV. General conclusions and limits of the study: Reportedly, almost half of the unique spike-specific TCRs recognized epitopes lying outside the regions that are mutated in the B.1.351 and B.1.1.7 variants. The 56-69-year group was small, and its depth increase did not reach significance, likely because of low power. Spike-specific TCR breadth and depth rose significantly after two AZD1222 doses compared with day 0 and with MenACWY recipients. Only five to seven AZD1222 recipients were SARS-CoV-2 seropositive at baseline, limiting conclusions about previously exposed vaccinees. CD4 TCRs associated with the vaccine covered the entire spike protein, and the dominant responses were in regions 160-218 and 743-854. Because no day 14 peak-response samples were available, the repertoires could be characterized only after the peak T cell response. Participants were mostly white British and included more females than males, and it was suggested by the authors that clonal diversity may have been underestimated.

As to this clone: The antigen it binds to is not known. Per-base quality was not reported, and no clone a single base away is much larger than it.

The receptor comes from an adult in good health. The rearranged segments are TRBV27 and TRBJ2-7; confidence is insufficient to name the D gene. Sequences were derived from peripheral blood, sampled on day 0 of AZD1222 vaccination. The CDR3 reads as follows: CASSLFPSYEQYF. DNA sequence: TGTGCCAGCAGTTTATTCCCCTCCTACGAGCAGTACTTC.